The sequence of this T cell receptor (beta chain) was determined in a study of blood T cells in healthy people across ages. General observations from the study: While age rose, TCR beta diversity per million T cells dropped in a roughly linear way.

Comments on this clonotype: Its specificity is not known.

The CDR3 runs 14 residues. V shed 6 bases and J shed 7 bases, with 16 bases lying between them. The second PCR ran 7 to 11 cycles with a sample-barcoded 5' primer and J-beta primers. MiXCR was run by TCRdb on the 5' RACE reads, yielding one entry per CDR3 protein. The top ten clones hold approximately 3.7% of a sample with about 800,000 distinct CDR3 sequences, 25% of them seen once. The same data also contributed to another study, on T cells of mothers and their children. This second study notes: Samples came from a few healthy Caucasian mothers and their six children. Inherited differences only slightly affect thymic shaping of TCR recombination output.

V gene TRBV12-3 or TRBV12-4 combines with J gene TRBJ1-5, with D tentatively TRBD1 (6 bases). This clonotype was obtained from a boy aged 5-17 years in good health. What was sequenced was blood. As DNA, the CDR3 is TGTGCCAGCAGCTTACAGGGTTCGGGGCAGCCCCAGCATTTT. Its protein is CASSLQGSGQPQHF.